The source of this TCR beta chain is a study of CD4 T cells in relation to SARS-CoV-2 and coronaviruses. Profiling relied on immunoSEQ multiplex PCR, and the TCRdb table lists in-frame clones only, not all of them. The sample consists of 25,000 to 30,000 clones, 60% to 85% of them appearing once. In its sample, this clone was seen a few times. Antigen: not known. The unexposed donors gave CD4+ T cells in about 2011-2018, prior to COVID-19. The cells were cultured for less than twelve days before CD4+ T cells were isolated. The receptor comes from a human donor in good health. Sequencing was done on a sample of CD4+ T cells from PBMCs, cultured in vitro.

The chain's CDR3 is CASHPGLANEKLFF. The CDR3 DNA sequence: TGTGCCAGCCACCCGGGACTCGCAAATGAAAAACTGTTTTTT. The rearrangement uses TRBV18 and TRBJ1-4, with a tentative D call TRBD1 (5 bases). The germline V gene has CDR1 KGHSH and CDR2 LQKENI. Trimming removed 8 bases at V and 5 bases at J, with 15 bases between. This CDR3 has 14 amino acids.